This T cell receptor (beta chain) originates from a study of human T cells and chemical hapten exposure. About the research overall: Readings were taken at 6 days from patch tests that had applied 0.01% DPC to the upper back. Cases of alopecia areata, totalis or universalis occurred in a predominantly female patient group.

How the authors handled the data: TCRs per sample had a median of approximately 96,000 and ranged from roughly 20,000 to 690,600. TCRdb re-analysed the RACE reads in MiXCR, keeping a single row per CDR3 protein. The V and J calls shown here were made by TCRdb, not taken from the authors' results. The profile shows 35,000 to 45,000 distinct CDR3 sequences, approximately 9% of them singletons. Time point defined: patch test 2, 6 weeks after DPC sensitization. Sample treatment: therapeutic diphenylcyclopropenone sensitization with weekly scalp DPC. The germline gives CDR1 KGHDR, CDR2 SFDVKD. The germline V and J ends were trimmed by 4 bases and 5 bases, with 12 bases remaining between them. The CDR3 runs to 14 residues.

The rearrangement links TRBV24-1 to TRBJ2-3; D might be TRBD1 or TRBD2, each matching 5 bases. This sequence originates from a woman aged 40 to 55 with alopecia areata. Some clones in this sample may be carry-over from other donors' samples. The material sequenced was whole blood, taken in connection with sensitization to the hapten diphenylcyclopropenone (DPC). The CDR3 nucleotides are TGTGCCACCAGTGAATCCTATGGGGGAGATACGCAGTATTTT. Its protein is CATSESYGGDTQYF.